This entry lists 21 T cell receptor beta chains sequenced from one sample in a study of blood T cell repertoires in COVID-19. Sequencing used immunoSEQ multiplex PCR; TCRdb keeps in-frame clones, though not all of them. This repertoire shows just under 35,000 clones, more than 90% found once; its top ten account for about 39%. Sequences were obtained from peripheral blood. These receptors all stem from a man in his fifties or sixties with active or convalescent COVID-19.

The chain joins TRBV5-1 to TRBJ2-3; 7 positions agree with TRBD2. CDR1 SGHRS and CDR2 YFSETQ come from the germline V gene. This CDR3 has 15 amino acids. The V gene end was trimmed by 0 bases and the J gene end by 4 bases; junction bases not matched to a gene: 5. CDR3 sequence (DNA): TGCGCCAGCAGCTTGGCAGGTCTAGCGGCAGATACGCAGTATTTT. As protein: CASSLAGLAADTQYF.

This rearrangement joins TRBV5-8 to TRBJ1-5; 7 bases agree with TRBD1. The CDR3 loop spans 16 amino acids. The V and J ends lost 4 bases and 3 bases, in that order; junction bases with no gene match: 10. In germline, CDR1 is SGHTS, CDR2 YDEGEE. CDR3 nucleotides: TGTGCCAGCAGCGCACGGGACAGAAGAATCAATCAGCCCCAGCATTTT. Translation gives CASSARDRRINQPQHF.

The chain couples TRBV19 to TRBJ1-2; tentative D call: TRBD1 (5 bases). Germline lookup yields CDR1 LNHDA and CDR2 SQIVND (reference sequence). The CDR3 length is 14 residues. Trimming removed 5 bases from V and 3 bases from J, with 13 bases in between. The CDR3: CASSLGGIDYGYTF. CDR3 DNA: TGTGCCAGTAGTCTGGGGGGTATAGACTATGGCTACACCTTC.

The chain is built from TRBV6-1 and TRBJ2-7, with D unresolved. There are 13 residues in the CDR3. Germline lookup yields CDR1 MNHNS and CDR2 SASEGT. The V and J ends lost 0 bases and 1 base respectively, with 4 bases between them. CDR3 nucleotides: TGTGCCAGCAGTGAAGCCCCATCCTACGAGCAGTACTTC. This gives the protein CASSEAPSYEQYF.

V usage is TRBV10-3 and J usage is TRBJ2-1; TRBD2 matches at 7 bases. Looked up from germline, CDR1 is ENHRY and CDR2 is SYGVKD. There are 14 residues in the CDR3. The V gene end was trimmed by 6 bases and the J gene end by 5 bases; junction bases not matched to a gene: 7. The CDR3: CAIRYTSGNNEQFF. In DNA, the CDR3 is TGTGCCATCAGATACACAAGCGGGAACAATGAGCAGTTCTTC.

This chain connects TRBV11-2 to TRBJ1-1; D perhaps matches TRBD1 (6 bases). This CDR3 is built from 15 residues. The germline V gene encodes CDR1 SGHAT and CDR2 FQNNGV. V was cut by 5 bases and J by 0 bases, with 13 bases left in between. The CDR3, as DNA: TGTGCCAGCAGCCCTTGGACAGAAATGAACACTGAAGCTTTCTTT. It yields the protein CASSPWTEMNTEAFF. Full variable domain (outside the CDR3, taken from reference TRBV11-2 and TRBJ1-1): EAGVAQSPRYKIIEKRQSVAFWCNPISGHATLYWYQQILGQGPKLLIQFQNNGVVDDSQLPKDRFSAERLKGVDSTLKIQPAKLEDSAVYLCASSPWTEMNTEAFFGQGTRLTVV.

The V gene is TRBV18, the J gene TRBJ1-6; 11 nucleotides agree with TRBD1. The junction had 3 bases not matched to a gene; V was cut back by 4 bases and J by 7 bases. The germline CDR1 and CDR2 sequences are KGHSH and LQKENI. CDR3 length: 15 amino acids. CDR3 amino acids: CASSLRDRGNSPLHF. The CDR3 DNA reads TGTGCCAGCTCACTGCGGGACAGGGGGAATTCACCCCTCCACTTT.

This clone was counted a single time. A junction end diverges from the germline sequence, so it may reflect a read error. DNA of the CDR3: TGTGCCAGTAGTGCCCCGGGACACCCCTACGAGCGGTACTTC. Translated: CASSAPGHPYERYF. The V call is TRBV19, the J call TRBJ2-7; D may be TRBD1 (6 bases). The CDR3 totals 14 residues. Germline values: CDR1 LNHDA, CDR2 SQIVND (reference sequence).

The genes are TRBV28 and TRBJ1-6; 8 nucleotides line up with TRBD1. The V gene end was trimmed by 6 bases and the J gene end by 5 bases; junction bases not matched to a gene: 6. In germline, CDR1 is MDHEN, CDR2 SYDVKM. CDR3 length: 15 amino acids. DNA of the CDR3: TGTGCCAGCAGCCCAGGGGGCGCGAATAATTCACCCCTCCACTTT. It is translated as CASSPGGANNSPLHF.

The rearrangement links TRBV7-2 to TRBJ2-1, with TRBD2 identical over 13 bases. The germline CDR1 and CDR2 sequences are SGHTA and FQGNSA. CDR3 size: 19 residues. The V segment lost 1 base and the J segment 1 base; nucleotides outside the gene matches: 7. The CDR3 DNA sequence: TGTGCCAGCAGCTTAGAACTAGCGGGAGGGGCGTGGTCCTACAATGAGCAGTTCTTC. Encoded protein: CASSLELAGGAWSYNEQFF.

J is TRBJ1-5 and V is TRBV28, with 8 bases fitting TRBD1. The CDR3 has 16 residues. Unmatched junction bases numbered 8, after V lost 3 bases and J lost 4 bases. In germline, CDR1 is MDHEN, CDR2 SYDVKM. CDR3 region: CASSFVQGQGNQPQHF. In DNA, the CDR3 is TGTGCCAGCAGTTTCGTTCAAGGACAGGGAAATCAGCCCCAGCATTTT.

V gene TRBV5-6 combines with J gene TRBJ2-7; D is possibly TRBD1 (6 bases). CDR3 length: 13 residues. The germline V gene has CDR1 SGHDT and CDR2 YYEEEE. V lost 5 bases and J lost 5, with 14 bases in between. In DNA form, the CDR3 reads TGTGCCAGCAGTTCAAACAGGGTCAACGAGCAGTACTTC. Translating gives CASSSNRVNEQYF. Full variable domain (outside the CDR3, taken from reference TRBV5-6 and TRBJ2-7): DAGVTQSPTHLIKTRGQQVTLRCSPKSGHDTVSWYQQALGQGPQFIFQYYEEEERQRGNFPDRFSGHQFPNYSSELNVNALLLGDSALYLCASSSNRVNEQYFGPGTRLTVT.

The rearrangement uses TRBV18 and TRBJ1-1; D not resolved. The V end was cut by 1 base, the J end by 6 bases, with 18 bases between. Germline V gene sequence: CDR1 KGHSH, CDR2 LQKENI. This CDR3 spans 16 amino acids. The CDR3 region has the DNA TGTGCCAGCTCACCACAGGCGAACACTGTGGGCCCTGAAGCTTTCTTT. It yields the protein CASSPQANTVGPEAFF.

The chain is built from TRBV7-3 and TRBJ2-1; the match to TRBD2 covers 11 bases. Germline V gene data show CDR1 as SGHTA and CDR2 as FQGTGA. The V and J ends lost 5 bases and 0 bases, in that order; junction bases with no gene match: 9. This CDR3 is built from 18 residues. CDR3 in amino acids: CASSVTGTSGSSYNEQFF. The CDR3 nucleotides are TGTGCCAGCAGCGTTACCGGGACTAGCGGCAGCTCCTACAATGAGCAGTTCTTC. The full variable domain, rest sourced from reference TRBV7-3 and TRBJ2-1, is GAGVSQTPSNKVTEKGKYVELRCDPISGHTALYWYRQSLGQGPEFLIYFQGTGAADDSGLPNDRFFAVRPEGSVSTLKIQRTERGDSAVYLCASSVTGTSGSSYNEQFFGPGTRLTVL.

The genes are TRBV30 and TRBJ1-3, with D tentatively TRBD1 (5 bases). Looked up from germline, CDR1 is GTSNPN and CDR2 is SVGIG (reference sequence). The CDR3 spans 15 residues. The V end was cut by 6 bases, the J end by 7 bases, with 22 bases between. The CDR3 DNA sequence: TGTGCCTGTGCCCCGGGCGACCGGGACTTGAACACCATATATTTT. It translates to CACAPGDRDLNTIYF.

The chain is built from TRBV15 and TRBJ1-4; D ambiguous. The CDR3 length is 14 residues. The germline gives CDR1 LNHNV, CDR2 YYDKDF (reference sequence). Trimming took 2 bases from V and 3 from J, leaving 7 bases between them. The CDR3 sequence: CATSRLEPNEKLFF. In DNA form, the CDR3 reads TGTGCCACCAGCAGATTGGAGCCTAATGAAAAACTGTTTTTT.

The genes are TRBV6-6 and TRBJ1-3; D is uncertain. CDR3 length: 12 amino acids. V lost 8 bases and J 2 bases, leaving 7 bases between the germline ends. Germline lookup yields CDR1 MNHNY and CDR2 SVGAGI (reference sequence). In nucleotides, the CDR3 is TGTGCCAGCTCAGTTGCTGGAAACACCATATATTTT. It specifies CASSVAGNTIYF.

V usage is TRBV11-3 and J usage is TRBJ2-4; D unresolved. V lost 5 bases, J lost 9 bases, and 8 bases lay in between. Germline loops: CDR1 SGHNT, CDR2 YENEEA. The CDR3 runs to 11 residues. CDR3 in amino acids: CASSRGSIQYF. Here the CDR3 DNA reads TGTGCCAGCAGCCGCGGAAGCATTCAGTACTTC.

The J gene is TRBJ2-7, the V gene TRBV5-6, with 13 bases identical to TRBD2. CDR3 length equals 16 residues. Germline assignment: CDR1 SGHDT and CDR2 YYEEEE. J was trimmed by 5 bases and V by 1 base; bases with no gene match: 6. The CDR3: CASSLLTSGGADEQYF. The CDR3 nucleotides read TGTGCCAGCAGCTTGTTAACTAGCGGGGGGGCCGACGAGCAGTACTTC.

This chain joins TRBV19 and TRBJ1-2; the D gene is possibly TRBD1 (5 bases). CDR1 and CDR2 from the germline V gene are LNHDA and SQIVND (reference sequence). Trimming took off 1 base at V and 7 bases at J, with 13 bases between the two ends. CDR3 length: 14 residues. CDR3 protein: CASSIAGGLGGYTF. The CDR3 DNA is TGTGCCAGTAGTATAGCCGGGGGTTTAGGTGGCTACACCTTC.

Here the CDR3 DNA reads TGTGCCAGCAGCTCGGCGGGAAATGAAAAACTGTTTTTT. This encodes CASSSAGNEKLFF. The rearrangement joins TRBV2 to TRBJ1-4; D is uncertain. Germline V CDR1 and CDR2: SNHLY, FYNNEI. This CDR3 is built from 13 residues. The ends were cut back, 6 bases at V and 5 bases at J, with 10 bases in the middle.